This entry describes one T cell receptor beta chain. Its antigen is unidentified. Beta-chain TCR cDNA was generated via 5'RACE template switching with UMIs. TCRdb reprocessed the 5' RACE reads; each CDR3 protein has one entry and no DNA is given. Recorded for this sample: tens of thousands of distinct CDR3 sequences. The sample originates from a study of T cells expressing NK-cell markers. Looking at the study overall: Sorted CD3+CD56+NKG2C+, CD3+CD56+NKG2C- and CD3+CD56-NKG2C+ T-cell subsets were beta-chain profiled. One of the eight sequenced donors was seronegative, whereas the other seven were HCMV-seropositive.

General study results and limits: Certain NKG2C+ T cell clones were expanded, and their HCMV specificity remained unclear.

The length of the CDR3 is 13 residues. Germline CDR1 and CDR2: DFQATT and SNEGSKA (reference sequence). The TCR was taken from a man aged 18 to 69 in good health. The chain is built from TRBV20-1 and TRBJ1-4; TCRdb proposes TRBD1, but this gene call is untestable without DNA. Sequencing was performed on blood T cells: a sorted CD56 or NKG2C T cell subset, CD4+ or CD8+ T cells, or bulk PBMC T cells (not recorded which). The CDR3 spells CSVPGQVNEKLFF.